This TCR beta chain was identified during a study of T cell responses to AZD1222 COVID-19 vaccine. Looking at the study overall: Doses given second, at about 4 or about 12 weeks, were pooled.

This table comes from immunoSEQ multiplex PCR, and its TCRdb copy is limited to in-frame clones, with some not included. The repertoire holds about 140,000 clones, 80% to 90% seen once, with 1.6% in the top ten. This CDR3 spans 14 amino acids. Germline loops: CDR1 SGHRS, CDR2 YFSETQ. V was pared by 3 bases and J by 5 bases, with 14 bases between. The sample consisted of peripheral blood, taken on day 0 of AZD1222 vaccination. The receptor was derived from an adult in good health. The chain has TRBV5-1 and TRBJ1-1; D is possibly TRBD1 (6 bases). In DNA, the CDR3 is TGCGCCAGCAGCTGGGGGGGTGGACAGACTGAAGCTTTCTTT. It encodes CASSWGGGQTEAFF. Combining the CDR3 with reference TRBV5-1 and TRBJ1-1 gives the whole variable domain KAGVTQTPRYLIKTRGQQVTLSCSPISGHRSVSWYQQTPGQGLQFLFEYFSETQRNKGNFPGRFSGRQFSNSRSEMNVSTLELGDSALYLCASSWGGGQTEAFFGQGTRLTVV.